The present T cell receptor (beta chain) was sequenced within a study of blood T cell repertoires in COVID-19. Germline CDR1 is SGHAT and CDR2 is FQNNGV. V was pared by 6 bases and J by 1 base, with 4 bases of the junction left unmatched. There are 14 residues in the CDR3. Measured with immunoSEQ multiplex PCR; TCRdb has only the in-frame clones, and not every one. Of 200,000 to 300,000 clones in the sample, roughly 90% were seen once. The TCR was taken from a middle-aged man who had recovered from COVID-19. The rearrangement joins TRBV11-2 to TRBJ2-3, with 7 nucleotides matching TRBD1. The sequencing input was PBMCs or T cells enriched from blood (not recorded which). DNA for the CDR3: TGTGCCAGCAGTGTCGACAGGGGCACAGATACGCAGTATTTT. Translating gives CASSVDRGTDTQYF.